These 10 T cell receptor beta chains were sequenced from one sample in a study of naive and memory T cell subsets. Both TRBC1 and TRBC2 were covered by a beta constant-region primer of two equimolar oligonucleotides. In TCRdb, the UMI-ligation and nested PCR reads were re-called with MiXCR into one record per CDR3 protein. This repertoire shows some 83,000 distinct CDR3 sequences, around 13% found once; its top ten account for 0.75% to 1%. Sample: central memory CD4+ T cells from blood. Every receptor here comes from a human donor in good health.

The sample holds one count of this clonotype. This chain joins TRBV5-4 and TRBJ2-1; 7 bases map to TRBD1. CDR3 length equals 16 residues. The junction had 9 bases not matched to a gene; V was cut back by 0 bases and J by 6 bases. The germline gives CDR1 SGHNT, CDR2 YYREEE (reference sequence). The CDR3 loop reads CASSLEGARTSNEQFF. For the CDR3, the DNA is TGTGCCAGCAGCTTGGAGGGGGCTAGAACTAGCAATGAGCAGTTCTTC.

This clonotype was seen only a few times. The CDR3 nucleotides are TGTGCCTGGAGTGCTAGTCGGGATACGCAGTATTTT. The encoded protein is CAWSASRDTQYF. The chain employs TRBV30 and TRBJ2-3; D is unclear. Germline lookup yields CDR1 GTSNPN and CDR2 SVGIG (reference sequence). This CDR3 region has 12 residues. Trimming removed 1 base from V and 6 bases from J, with 8 bases in between. The full variable domain, with the rest looked up from reference TRBV30 and TRBJ2-3, is SQTIHQWPATLVQPVGSPLSLECTVEGTSNPNLYWYRQAAGRGLQLLFYSVGIGQISSEVPQNLSASRPQDRQFILSSKKLLLSDSGFYLCAWSASRDTQYFGPGTRLTVL.

The V and J genes are TRBV6-1 and TRBJ2-3; perhaps D is TRBD1 or TRBD2 (6 bases each). The CDR3 length is 14 residues. V was pared by 10 bases and J by 1 base, with 15 bases between. CDR1 and CDR2 (germline): MNHNS, SASEGT. The CDR3 region has the DNA TGTGCCACAAGGGGGGAAACAGGCACAGATACGCAGTATTTT. It specifies CATRGETGTDTQYF.

This clonotype was found a few times. The chain employs TRBV5-1 and TRBJ2-3; no reliable D call. The CDR3 length is 14 residues. V gave up 4 bases and J gave up 1 base, with 10 bases separating them. Germline-derived CDR1 and CDR2 are SGHRS and YFSETQ. The CDR3 DNA reads as TGCGCCAGCAGCATTAGCAAGGGCACAGATACGCAGTATTTT. It encodes CASSISKGTDTQYF.

The CDR3 sequence is CASIQDGRTSGSGETQYF. Here the CDR3 DNA reads TGTGCCAGCATACAGGACGGACGGACTAGCGGGTCGGGCGAGACCCAGTACTTC. The J gene is TRBJ2-5, the V gene TRBV2; 11 bases map to TRBD2. CDR1 and CDR2 from the germline V gene are SNHLY and FYNNEI. The CDR3 sequence is 18 residues long. The trim removed 7 bases at V and 5 bases at J, leaving 18 bases unmatched.

The chain carries TRBV5-4 and TRBJ1-6, with TRBD1 matching 8 bases. The CDR3 runs 14 residues. Germline CDR1 and CDR2: SGHNT and YYREEE (reference sequence). Losses at the gene ends were 2 bases for V and 10 bases for J; bases not matched to a gene: 5. The CDR3 here is CASSFGQGQSPLHF. The CDR3 nucleotides are TGTGCCAGCAGCTTTGGACAGGGTCAATCACCCCTCCACTTT. Full variable domain (remainder filled in from reference TRBV5-4 and TRBJ1-6): ETGVTQSPTHLIKTRGQQVTLRCSSQSGHNTVSWYQQALGQGPQFIFQYYREEENGRGNFPPRFSGLQFPNYSSELNVNALELDDSALYLCASSFGQGQSPLHFGNGTRLTVT.

The chain employs TRBV12-3 or TRBV12-4 and TRBJ1-2, with D perhaps matching TRBD1 (6 bases). The V and J ends lost 6 bases and 12 bases respectively, with 20 bases between them. CDR3 length: 13 residues. The CDR3 loop reads CASRPPDGGQDTF. The CDR3, as DNA: TGTGCCAGCAGACCTCCTGACGGGGGGCAGGACACCTTC.

This clonotype was seen only a few times. The V call is TRBV6-2 or TRBV6-3, the J call TRBJ1-5, with 7 bases matching TRBD1. Germline V gives CDR1 MNHEY, CDR2 SVGEGT. J lost 4 bases, V lost 6 bases, and 9 bases had no gene match. The CDR3 length is 15 residues. CDR3 loop: CASRIQGIPNQPQHF. Here the CDR3 DNA reads TGTGCCAGCAGGATACAGGGGATCCCAAATCAGCCCCAGCATTTT.

J is TRBJ1-6 and V is TRBV12-3 or TRBV12-4; D gene uncertain. The CDR3 length is 13 residues. V lost 0 bases to trimming and J lost 5 bases, with 2 bases between them. The CDR3 region is CASSLAHNSPLHF. For the CDR3, the DNA is TGTGCCAGCAGTTTAGCGCATAATTCACCCCTCCACTTT.

The V call is TRBV14, the J call TRBJ2-3; no clear D. V dropped 2 bases and J dropped 6 bases, with 12 bases sitting between them. This CDR3 spans 14 amino acids. Germline V gene lookup returns CDR1 SGHDN and CDR2 FVKESK. The CDR3 sequence is CASSQTRVEDTQYF. The CDR3 DNA sequence: TGTGCCAGCAGCCAAACCCGGGTTGAGGATACGCAGTATTTT.